One sample yielded the 11 T cell receptor beta chains listed below, sequenced in a study of early T cells in non-severe SARS-CoV-2 infection. TCRdb redid the calling of the 5' RACE reads with MiXCR, one entry per CDR3 protein. Altogether under 40,000 distinct CDR3 sequences are present, about 6.2% being singletons, with the ten largest covering approximately 6%. Source material: whole blood. The origin of the receptors is an adult who was a healthcare worker with PCR-confirmed SARS-CoV-2 infection or an uninfected control (not recorded which).

This clonotype came up many times. The V gene is TRBV12-3 or TRBV12-4, the J gene TRBJ1-1; D not certain. The CDR3 has 13 amino acids. The V end lost 3 bases, the J end lost 4 bases, and 9 bases lay between the germline ends. CDR3 bases: TGTGCCAGCAGTTTCCAGGTTGTCACTGAAGCTTTCTTT. As protein: CASSFQVVTEAFF.

The table lists this clonotype with many counts. This chain joins TRBV5-4 and TRBJ1-2, with D tentatively TRBD1 (6 bases). There are 13 residues in the CDR3. Deletions cut 3 bases from V and 6 bases from J, with 12 bases between. In germline, CDR1 is SGHNT, CDR2 YYREEE (reference sequence). This CDR3 reads CASSSQGGNGYTF. Here the CDR3 DNA reads TGTGCCAGCAGCTCTCAAGGGGGGAATGGCTACACCTTC.

The rearrangement links TRBV6-1 to TRBJ2-4; D gene uncertain. The CDR3 has 14 amino acids. V was cut by 9 bases and J by 0 bases, with 12 bases left in between. Germline CDR1 and CDR2: MNHNS and SASEGT. CDR3 DNA sequence: TGTGCCAGTAGGGCTCGCGAAGCCAAAAACATTCAGTACTTC. It translates to CASRAREAKNIQYF.

Within the sample, this clonotype is medium-sized. This chain links TRBV27 with TRBJ2-1; the D is unclear. V dropped 5 bases and J dropped 3 bases, with 14 bases sitting between them. The length of the CDR3 is 15 residues. Germline CDR1 and CDR2: MNHEY and SMNVEV (reference sequence). DNA of the CDR3: TGTGCCAGCAGTAGGAGCTGGTGGGGCTACAATGAGCAGTTCTTC. Its translation is CASSRSWWGYNEQFF.

This chain uses TRBV6-1 with TRBJ2-6; possible D gene TRBD1, 5 bases. The V end lost 3 bases, the J end lost 0 bases, and 12 bases lay between the germline ends. Germline CDR1 MNHNS, CDR2 SASEGT. The CDR3 spans 17 residues. In nucleotides, the CDR3 is TGTGCCAGCAGTGACAGGGCACTAACCTCTGGGGCCAACGTCCTGACTTTC. It yields the protein CASSDRALTSGANVLTF.

This clonotype has more than one count but fewer than ten. The rearrangement links TRBV5-4 to TRBJ1-1; D may be TRBD1 (6 bases). Germline CDR1 SGHNT, CDR2 YYREEE (reference sequence). The CDR3 covers 12 residues. V was cut by 0 bases and J by 8 bases, with 8 bases left in between. In DNA form, the CDR3 reads TGTGCCAGCAGCTTGGTAACAGGGGAAGCTTTCTTT. Its protein product is CASSLVTGEAFF. Complete variable domain (other parts from reference TRBV5-4 and TRBJ1-1): ETGVTQSPTHLIKTRGQQVTLRCSSQSGHNTVSWYQQALGQGPQFIFQYYREEENGRGNFPPRFSGLQFPNYSSELNVNALELDDSALYLCASSLVTGEAFFGQGTRLTVV.

This clonotype showed up just a few times. This chain connects TRBV7-9 to TRBJ2-7, with a tentative D call TRBD1 (7 bases). The germline V gene encodes CDR1 SEHNR and CDR2 FQNEAQ (reference sequence). Trimming removed 5 bases from V and 7 bases from J, with 15 bases in between. The CDR3 is made up of 13 amino acids. The CDR3 reads CASSLPGGSEQYF. In DNA form, the CDR3 reads TGTGCCAGCAGCCTCCCAGGGGGGTCAGAGCAGTACTTC.

This clonotype was seen at least ten times. The chain is built from TRBV5-1 and TRBJ2-1; D gene ambiguous. Trimming shortened V by 0 bases and J by 1 base, and 8 bases separated the two germline ends. The CDR3 is 15 residues long. Germline V CDR1 and CDR2: SGHRS, YFSETQ. The CDR3 DNA sequence: TGCGCCAGCAGCTTGGTTGGGGTATCCTACAATGAGCAGTTCTTC. Encoded protein: CASSLVGVSYNEQFF.

The chain combines TRBV4-1 with TRBJ2-7; 7 bases map to TRBD1. CDR1 and CDR2 (germline): MGHRA, YSYEKL. Trimming at V came to 4 bases and at J to 5 bases, leaving 11 bases not matched to a gene. The CDR3 has 15 amino acids. The CDR3 protein is CASSLGQDPLDEQYF. The CDR3, as DNA: TGCGCCAGCAGCCTAGGACAGGACCCTTTGGACGAGCAGTACTTC.

This rearrangement joins TRBV7-9 to TRBJ2-6; weak D call: TRBD2 (5 bases). CDR3 length: 16 amino acids. Germline-derived CDR1 and CDR2 are SEHNR and FQNEAQ (reference sequence). Deletions cut 2 bases from V and 4 bases from J, with 12 bases between. CDR3 region: CASSLRGSFGANVLTF. The CDR3 DNA reads TGTGCCAGCAGCTTACGGGGATCGTTCGGGGCCAACGTCCTGACTTTC. Supplemented by reference TRBV7-9 and TRBJ2-6, the full variable domain reads DTGVSQNPRHKITKRGQNVTFRCDPISEHNRLYWYRQTLGQGPEFLTYFQNEAQLEKSRLLSDRFSAERPKGSFSTLEIQRTEQGDSAMYLCASSLRGSFGANVLTFGAGSRLTVL.

This clonotype appeared many times. The chain combines TRBV7-2 with TRBJ2-2; possibly TRBD2 for D (6 bases). CDR1 and CDR2 (germline): SGHTA, FQGNSA. Trimming removed 5 bases at V and 8 bases at J, with 9 bases between. This CDR3 has 12 residues. CDR3 loop: CASSQSGGELFF. The CDR3 DNA reads TGTGCCAGCAGCCAAAGCGGGGGGGAGCTGTTTTTT.